The TCR beta chain under discussion was sequenced for a study of neurological immune-mediated disorders. It was from 2 million PBMCs stored at -80 C that the unsorted libraries were obtained. This clonotype was counted at least ten times. The germline CDR1 and CDR2 sequences are LNHNV and YYDKDF (reference sequence). The V gene lost 3 bases and the J gene lost 2 bases, with 13 bases spanning the gap. The CDR3 contains 15 residues. TCRdb processed the 5' RACE reads anew with MiXCR; each CDR3 protein has one entry. The sample yields around 130,000 distinct CDR3 sequences, roughly 3.4% seen once. Material for sequencing was PBMCs. The rearrangement joins TRBV15 to TRBJ2-5; maybe TRBD1 (6 bases). This receptor was identified in a woman younger than 45 with multiple sclerosis. The CDR3 nucleotides are TGTGCCACCAGCAGGGCTAGGGGGAATCAAGAGACCCAGTACTTC. Amino acid sequence: CATSRARGNQETQYF.